One sample yielded the 29 T cell receptor beta chains listed below, sequenced in a study of cytomegalovirus exposure and HLA in healthy donors. The PCR employed 60 Vbeta primers together with 13 Jbeta primers. Libraries were prepared by immunoSEQ multiplex PCR; TCRdb keeps only in-frame clonotypes and omits some of them. The sample consists of 110,000 or so clones, 60% to 85% of them appearing once. Sequencing was performed on PBMCs. These receptors all come from a female donor in good health and CMV-seronegative.

The rearrangement uses TRBV6-1 and TRBJ2-3; 7 nucleotides line up with TRBD1. Germline assignment: CDR1 MNHNS and CDR2 SASEGT. This CDR3 has 16 residues. The V segment lost 6 bases and the J segment 1 base; nucleotides outside the gene matches: 10. CDR3 in amino acids: CASSELRGPGTDTQYF. CDR3 bases: TGTGCCAGCAGCGAATTAAGGGGGCCAGGCACAGATACGCAGTATTTT.

The chain is built from TRBV5-4 and TRBJ2-3, with D perhaps matching TRBD2 (5 bases). Germline lookup yields CDR1 SGHNT and CDR2 YYREEE (reference sequence). Trimming removed 5 bases at V and 4 bases at J, with 14 bases between. The CDR3 runs to 14 residues. CDR3 bases: TGTGCCAGCAGAAAGAGCGGAACCGCAGATACGCAGTATTTT. It yields the protein CASRKSGTADTQYF.

V and J are TRBV12-5 and TRBJ1-5, with D possibly matching TRBD1 (6 bases). This CDR3 contains 16 residues. Germline V gene lookup returns CDR1 LGHNT and CDR2 FRNRAP. The V and J ends lost 0 bases and 7 bases respectively, with 16 bases between them. The CDR3 sequence: CASGLVASSRGQPQHF. Here the CDR3 DNA reads TGTGCTAGTGGTTTGGTGGCCAGCTCGAGGGGGCAGCCCCAGCATTTT.

This chain joins TRBV5-8 and TRBJ1-2, with 7 bases aligning to TRBD1. J was trimmed by 2 bases and V by 0 bases; bases with no gene match: 7. Germline CDR1 SGHTS, CDR2 YDEGEE. The CDR3 extends over 16 amino acids. CDR3 DNA: TGTGCCAGCAGCTTGGGAATTACAGGGGTGAACTATGGCTACACCTTC. Protein: CASSLGITGVNYGYTF. Combining the CDR3 with reference TRBV5-8 and TRBJ1-2 gives the whole variable domain EAGVTQSPTHLIKTRGQQATLRCSPISGHTSVYWYQQALGLGLQFLLWYDEGEERNRGNFPPRFSGRQFPNYSSELNVNALELEDSALYLCASSLGITGVNYGYTFGSGTRLTVV.

There are a few counts of this clone. This chain links TRBV6-1 with TRBJ1-2; 9 bases map to TRBD1. CDR3 length: 13 residues. V lost 6 bases, J lost 7 bases, and 6 bases stayed unmatched. CDR1 is MNHNS, CDR2 SASEGT, per germline. This CDR3 is CASRMGQGLGYTF. In DNA form, the CDR3 reads TGTGCCAGCAGGATGGGACAGGGTCTTGGCTACACCTTC.

The CDR3 region has the DNA TGTGCCAGCAGTTTTGACAGGGGCTATGGCTACACCTTC. Amino acid sequence: CASSFDRGYGYTF. The V and J genes are TRBV6-5 and TRBJ1-2; TRBD1 agrees at 8 bases. This CDR3 spans 13 amino acids. V was clipped by 4 bases and J by 4 bases; unmatched bases: 2. Germline CDR1 reads MNHEY; CDR2 reads SVGAGI.

The chain joins TRBV6-5 to TRBJ1-4; 7 bases align to TRBD1. This CDR3 spans 14 amino acids. V dropped 6 bases and J dropped 8; count of bases not matched to a gene: 9. The germline CDR1 and CDR2 sequences are MNHEY and SVGAGI. CDR3 coding DNA: TGTGCCAGCAGCTCGACAGGGTTATTAGAAAAACTGTTTTTT. As protein: CASSSTGLLEKLFF.

To note about this clone: An end of the junction differs from the germline gene, which may be a read error. Here the CDR3 DNA reads TGTTCCAGCAGCTCAACAGGGCCTAGCAGGGCTTTCTTT. Translated, it gives CSSSSTGPSRAFF. The genes are TRBV7-9 and TRBJ1-1; perhaps TRBD1 as D (6 bases). CDR3 size: 13 residues. CDR1 is SEHNR and CDR2 is FQNEAQ in the germline V gene (reference sequence).

CDR3 amino acids: CASSWTGGYGYTF. The CDR3 nucleotides read TGTGCCAGCAGTTGGACAGGGGGCTATGGCTACACCTTC. The V call is TRBV6-5, the J call TRBJ1-2; 10 bases are shared with TRBD1. The ends lost 4 bases at V and 4 bases at J; junction bases unmatched: 0. This CDR3 region has 13 residues. Germline lookup yields CDR1 MNHEY and CDR2 SVGAGI.

The rearrangement uses TRBV5-1 and TRBJ2-2; 12 nucleotides agree with TRBD2. The J segment lost 1 base and the V segment lost 3 bases, leaving 1 base of the junction unmatched. The CDR3 is made up of 16 amino acids. CDR1 and CDR2 from the germline V gene are SGHRS and YFSETQ. In DNA, the CDR3 is TGCGCCAGCAGCTGGGGACTAGCGGGGAACACCGGGGAGCTGTTTTTT. Encoded protein: CASSWGLAGNTGELFF.

The genes are TRBV29-1 and TRBJ2-7, with 11 bases that match TRBD1. With V trimmed by 5 bases and J by 2 bases, 11 bases remained unmatched. The CDR3 contains 16 residues. In germline, CDR1 is SQVTM, CDR2 ANQGSEA. The CDR3 region is CSVSGTGGKPTYEQYF. CDR3 coding DNA: TGCAGCGTTTCTGGGACAGGGGGGAAGCCCACCTACGAGCAGTACTTC.

This clone was detected only a few times. The chain uses TRBV6-5 and TRBJ2-7; 11 nucleotides match TRBD2. The CDR3 sequence is 15 residues long. Germline CDR1 reads MNHEY; CDR2 reads SVGAGI. The V and J ends lost 6 bases and 0 bases, in that order; junction bases with no gene match: 4. The CDR3 region is CASREGLAASYEQYF. The CDR3 nucleotides read TGTGCCAGCAGAGAGGGACTAGCGGCCTCCTACGAGCAGTACTTC.

The V gene is TRBV30, the J gene TRBJ1-2; a possible D gene is TRBD1 (6 bases). CDR1 and CDR2 (germline): GTSNPN, SVGIG (reference sequence). V lost 8 bases, J lost 5 bases, and 18 bases lay in between. This CDR3 is 13 amino acids long. The CDR3 DNA reads as TGTGCCGAGAACAGGGATCCCAAGTATGGCTACACCTTC. Translated, it gives CAENRDPKYGYTF.

The V call is TRBV5-1, the J call TRBJ2-5; TRBD1 aligns across 8 bases. This CDR3 is 14 amino acids long. The germline gives CDR1 SGHRS, CDR2 YFSETQ. V trimming: 2 bases; J trimming: 2 bases; junction bases outside the gene matches: 2. The CDR3 DNA sequence: TGCGCCAGCAGCTTAGGGACAGGACAAGAGACCCAGTACTTC. Translated, it gives CASSLGTGQETQYF.

The chain joins TRBV7-2 to TRBJ2-1; 13 bases agree with TRBD2. The germline V gene encodes CDR1 SGHTA and CDR2 FQGNSA. Losses at the gene ends were 5 bases for V and 2 bases for J; bases not matched to a gene: 3. CDR3 size: 16 residues. In DNA form, the CDR3 reads TGTGCCAGCAGCCCCGGACTAGCGGGGGCCTACAATGAGCAGTTCTTC. Translating gives CASSPGLAGAYNEQFF.

The V call is TRBV5-4, the J call TRBJ2-1; 7 nucleotides align to TRBD2. There are 13 residues in the CDR3. CDR1 and CDR2 (germline): SGHNT, YYREEE (reference sequence). V gave up 0 bases and J gave up 6 bases; unmatched junction bases: 0. CDR3 loop: CASSLGTSNEQFF. CDR3 bases: TGTGCCAGCAGCTTGGGGACTAGCAATGAGCAGTTCTTC. Filled out from reference TRBV5-4 and TRBJ2-1, the complete variable domain reads ETGVTQSPTHLIKTRGQQVTLRCSSQSGHNTVSWYQQALGQGPQFIFQYYREEENGRGNFPPRFSGLQFPNYSSELNVNALELDDSALYLCASSLGTSNEQFFGPGTRLTVL.

The V gene is TRBV11-2, the J gene TRBJ2-2; D not certain. Per the germline V gene, CDR1 is SGHAT and CDR2 is FQNNGV. Trimming left V 1 base short and J 0 bases short, with 18 bases between. CDR3 size: 19 residues. In DNA, the CDR3 is TGTGCCAGCAGCTTAGTGTTTGGTCAGATTGGTGCGAACACCGGGGAGCTGTTTTTT. Translation gives CASSLVFGQIGANTGELFF.

This chain joins TRBV6-5 and TRBJ1-1, with D uncertain. V lost 2 bases to trimming and J lost 1 base, with 5 bases between them. Germline CDR1 MNHEY, CDR2 SVGAGI. There are 13 residues in the CDR3. The CDR3 sequence: CASSYRRNTEAFF. CDR3 DNA sequence: TGTGCCAGCAGTTACAGGAGGAACACTGAAGCTTTCTTT.

The chain carries TRBV7-6 and TRBJ1-1; D gene ambiguous. The germline gives CDR1 SGHVS, CDR2 FNYEAQ. Trimming took 1 base from V and 4 from J, leaving 7 bases between them. The CDR3 is 13 residues long. Here the CDR3 DNA reads TGTGCCAGCAGCTTAGGTTCTAGCACTGAAGCTTTCTTT. Amino acids: CASSLGSSTEAFF.

The genes are TRBV5-6 and TRBJ1-2; D ambiguous. V gave up 5 bases and J gave up 12 bases, with 17 bases separating them. The CDR3 extends over 12 amino acids. Germline CDR1 and CDR2: SGHDT and YYEEEE. The CDR3 is CASRYGMRSDTF. CDR3 in DNA: TGTGCCAGCAGATATGGTATGCGTAGCGACACCTTC.

This chain links TRBV10-3 with TRBJ2-3; TRBD1 matches 8 bases. Trimming at V came to 11 bases and at J to 6 bases, leaving 13 bases not matched to a gene. This CDR3 region has 14 residues. Germline values: CDR1 ENHRY, CDR2 SYGVKD. The CDR3 region has the DNA TGTGCCCTCCGAAGCCAGGACAGGGATGATACGCAGTATTTT. This encodes CALRSQDRDDTQYF.

V usage is TRBV18 and J usage is TRBJ1-2; TRBD1 matches 7 bases. With V trimmed by 2 bases and J by 6 bases, 6 bases remained unmatched. This CDR3 has 14 amino acids. Germline assignment: CDR1 KGHSH and CDR2 LQKENI. CDR3 region: CASSPGDRGHGYTF. The CDR3 nucleotides read TGTGCCAGCTCACCAGGGGACAGAGGGCATGGCTACACCTTC.

V gene TRBV19 combines with J gene TRBJ2-5; 7 nucleotides align to TRBD1. The J call may be in error: the DNA end matches TRBJ2-7 better. This CDR3 is built from 13 residues. Germline V gene sequence: CDR1 LNHDA, CDR2 SQIVND (reference sequence). The CDR3 here is CASSPTGLVEQYF. For the CDR3, the DNA is TGTGCCAGTAGTCCGACAGGGTTAGTCGAGCAGTACTTC.

This sequence joins TRBV5-5 and TRBJ1-2; no firm D call. Germline-derived CDR1 and CDR2 are SGHKS and YYEKEE (reference sequence). V was trimmed by 6 bases and J by 6 bases, leaving 12 bases between them. This CDR3 has 12 amino acids. CDR3 coding DNA: TGTGCCAGCACCCCGTTGAGCGATGGCTACACCTTC. Protein sequence: CASTPLSDGYTF.

Only one count was recorded for this clone. This chain joins TRBV2 and TRBJ2-7, with TRBD2 identical over 10 bases. Germline V lookup: CDR1 SNHLY, CDR2 FYNNEI. The CDR3 has 15 residues. The V segment lost 6 bases and the J segment 5 bases; nucleotides outside the gene matches: 10. As DNA, the CDR3 is TGTGCCAGCAGAGATCCGGGACTAGCGATTAACGAGCAGTACTTC. Translating it yields CASRDPGLAINEQYF.

The gene calls are TRBV5-4 and TRBJ1-2; D call uncertain. The CDR3 has 17 residues. Trimming stripped 0 bases from V and 1 base from J, with 16 bases between. CDR1 and CDR2 from the germline V gene are SGHNT and YYREEE (reference sequence). This CDR3 is CASSLGETPYDNYGYTF. DNA of the CDR3: TGTGCCAGCAGCTTGGGAGAAACGCCCTATGATAACTATGGCTACACCTTC.

This chain connects TRBV27 to TRBJ2-1; 10 bases agree with TRBD2. CDR3 length: 18 residues. Trimming cost V 6 bases and J 7 bases; bases outside gene matches: 18. Looked up from germline, CDR1 is MNHEY and CDR2 is SMNVEV (reference sequence). The CDR3 nucleotides are TGTGCCAGCAGCCGCGAAGGCGCCACTAGCGGGGTTGTGAATGAGCAGTTCTTC. Translated: CASSREGATSGVVNEQFF.

The chain carries TRBV29-1 and TRBJ2-3, with 12 nucleotides matching TRBD2. Germline CDR1 SQVTM, CDR2 ANQGSEA. This CDR3 spans 16 amino acids. J gave up 0 bases and V 4 bases, and 5 bases lay outside the gene matches. The CDR3 reads CSVVLAGGASTDTQYF. CDR3 sequence (DNA): TGCAGCGTTGTTCTAGCGGGGGGGGCTAGCACAGATACGCAGTATTTT.

The chain recombines TRBV6-6 with TRBJ1-2; TRBD1 aligns across 8 bases. Germline assignment: CDR1 MNHNY and CDR2 SVGAGI (reference sequence). The CDR3 contains 13 residues. After removal of 5 bases from V and 7 bases from J, the junction contained 6 bases not matched to a gene. CDR3 sequence (DNA): TGTGCCAGCAGTCAACAGGGGGGATCTGGCTACACCTTC. This codes for CASSQQGGSGYTF.